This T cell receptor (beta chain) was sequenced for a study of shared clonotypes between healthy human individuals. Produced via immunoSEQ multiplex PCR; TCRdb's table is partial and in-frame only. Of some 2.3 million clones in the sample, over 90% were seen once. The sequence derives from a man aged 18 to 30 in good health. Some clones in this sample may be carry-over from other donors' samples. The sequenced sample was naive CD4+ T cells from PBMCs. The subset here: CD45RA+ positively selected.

This CDR3 is CASSKQPTGDPGETQYF. In DNA form, the CDR3 reads TGCGCCAGCAGCAAACAGCCTACAGGGGATCCAGGGGAGACCCAGTACTTC. The gene calls are TRBV5-1 and TRBJ2-5; TRBD1 agrees at 7 bases. Germline V lookup: CDR1 SGHRS, CDR2 YFSETQ. V shed 4 bases, J shed 5 bases, and the junction held 17 bases outside the gene matches. The CDR3 runs to 17 residues. Variable domain in full (rest from reference TRBV5-1 and TRBJ2-5): KAGVTQTPRYLIKTRGQQVTLSCSPISGHRSVSWYQQTPGQGLQFLFEYFSETQRNKGNFPGRFSGRQFSNSRSEMNVSTLELGDSALYLCASSKQPTGDPGETQYFGPGTRLLVL.